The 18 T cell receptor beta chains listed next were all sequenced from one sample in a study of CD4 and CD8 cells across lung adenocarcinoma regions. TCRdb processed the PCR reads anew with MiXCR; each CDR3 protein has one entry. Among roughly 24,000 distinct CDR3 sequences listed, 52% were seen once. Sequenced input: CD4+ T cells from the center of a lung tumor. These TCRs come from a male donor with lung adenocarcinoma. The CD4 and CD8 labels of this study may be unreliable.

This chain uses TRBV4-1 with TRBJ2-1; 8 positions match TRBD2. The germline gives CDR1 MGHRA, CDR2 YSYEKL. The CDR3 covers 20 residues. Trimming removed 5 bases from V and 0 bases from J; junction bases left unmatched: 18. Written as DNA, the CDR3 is TGCGCCAGCAGCTCGGGGACTAGAACGGCATCTATGTACTCCTACAATGAGCAGTTCTTC. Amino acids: CASSSGTRTASMYSYNEQFF.

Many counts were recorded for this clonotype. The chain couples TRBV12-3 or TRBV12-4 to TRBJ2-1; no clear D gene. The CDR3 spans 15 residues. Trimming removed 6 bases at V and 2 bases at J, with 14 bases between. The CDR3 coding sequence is TGTGCCAGCAGCACAGTGGGCAAGACCTACAATGAGCAGTTCTTC. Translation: CASSTVGKTYNEQFF.

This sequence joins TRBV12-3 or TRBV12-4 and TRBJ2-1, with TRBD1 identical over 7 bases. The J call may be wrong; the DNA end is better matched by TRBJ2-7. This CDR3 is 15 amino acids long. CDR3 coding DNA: TGTGCCAGCAGTTTCTGGTCAGGGGGAGACTACGAGCAGTACTTC. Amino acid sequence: CASSFWSGGDYEQYF.

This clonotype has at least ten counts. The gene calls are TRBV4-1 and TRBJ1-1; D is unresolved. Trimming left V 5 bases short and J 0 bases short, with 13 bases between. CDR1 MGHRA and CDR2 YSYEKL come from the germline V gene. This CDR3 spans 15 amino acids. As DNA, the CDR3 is TGCGCCAGCAGCGCCGAACTGAGCATGAACACTGAAGCTTTCTTT. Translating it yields CASSAELSMNTEAFF.

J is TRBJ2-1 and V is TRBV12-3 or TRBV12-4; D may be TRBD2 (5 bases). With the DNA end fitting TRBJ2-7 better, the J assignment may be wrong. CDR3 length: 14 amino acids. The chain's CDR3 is CASSVREGSYEQYF. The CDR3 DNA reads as TGTGCCAGCAGTGTACGGGAAGGCTCCTACGAGCAGTACTTC.

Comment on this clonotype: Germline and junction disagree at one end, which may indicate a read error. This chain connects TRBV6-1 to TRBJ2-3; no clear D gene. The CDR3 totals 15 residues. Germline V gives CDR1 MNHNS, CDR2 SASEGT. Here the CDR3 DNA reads TGTGCCAGCAGACTCCAGGCCGTGATTCCAGATACGCAGTTTTTT. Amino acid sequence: CASRLQAVIPDTQFF.

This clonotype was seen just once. DNA of the CDR3: TGCAGTGCCCCACCGAATCTAGGGTCCTACGAGCAGTACTTC. Translating gives CSAPPNLGSYEQYF. The J gene is TRBJ2-1, the V gene TRBV20-1; D is undetermined. The J call may be mistaken, given a closer DNA end match to TRBJ2-7. This CDR3 has 14 amino acids. Germline CDR1 DFQATT, CDR2 SNEGSKA (reference sequence).

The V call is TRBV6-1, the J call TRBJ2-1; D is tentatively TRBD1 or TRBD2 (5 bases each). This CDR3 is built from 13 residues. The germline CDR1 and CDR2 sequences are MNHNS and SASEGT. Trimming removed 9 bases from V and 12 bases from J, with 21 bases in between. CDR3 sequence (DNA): TGTGCCAGGGGGGTGTGGGCCAGCGACGTGCAGTTCTTC. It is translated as CARGVWASDVQFF.

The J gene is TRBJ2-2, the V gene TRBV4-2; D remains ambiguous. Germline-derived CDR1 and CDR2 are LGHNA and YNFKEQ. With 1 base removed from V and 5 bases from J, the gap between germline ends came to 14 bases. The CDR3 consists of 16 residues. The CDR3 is CASSQATVSWTGELFF. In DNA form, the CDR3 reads TGTGCCAGCAGCCAAGCGACCGTATCGTGGACCGGGGAGCTGTTTTTT.

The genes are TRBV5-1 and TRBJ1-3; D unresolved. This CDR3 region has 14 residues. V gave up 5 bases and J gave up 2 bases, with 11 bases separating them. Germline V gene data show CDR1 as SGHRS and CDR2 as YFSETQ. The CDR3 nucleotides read TGCGCCAGCAGTGCTGACGTTACTGGAAACACCATATATTTT. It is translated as CASSADVTGNTIYF.

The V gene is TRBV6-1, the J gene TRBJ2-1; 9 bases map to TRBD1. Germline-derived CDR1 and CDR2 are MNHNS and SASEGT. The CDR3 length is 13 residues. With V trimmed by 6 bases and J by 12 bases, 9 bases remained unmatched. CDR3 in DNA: TGTGCCAGCAGCCAAGGGACAGGGCAAGTGCAGTTCTTC. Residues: CASSQGTGQVQFF.

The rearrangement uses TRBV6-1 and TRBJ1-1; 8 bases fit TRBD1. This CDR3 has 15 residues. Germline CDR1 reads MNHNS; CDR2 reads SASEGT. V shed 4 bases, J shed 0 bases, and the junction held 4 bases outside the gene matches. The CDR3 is CASSARQGMNTEAFF. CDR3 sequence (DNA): TGTGCCAGCAGTGCTAGACAGGGGATGAACACTGAAGCTTTCTTT.

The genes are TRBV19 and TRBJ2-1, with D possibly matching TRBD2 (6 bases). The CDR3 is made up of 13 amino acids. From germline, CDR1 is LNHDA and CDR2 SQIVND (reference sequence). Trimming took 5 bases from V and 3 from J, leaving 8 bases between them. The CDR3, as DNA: TGTGCCAGTAGTCTTAGCGGCTACAATGAGCAGTTCTTC. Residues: CASSLSGYNEQFF.

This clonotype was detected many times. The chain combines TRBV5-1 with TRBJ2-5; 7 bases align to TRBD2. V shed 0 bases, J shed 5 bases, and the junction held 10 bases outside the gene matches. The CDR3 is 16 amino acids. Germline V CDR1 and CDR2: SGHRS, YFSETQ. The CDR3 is CASSLVGGIELETQYF. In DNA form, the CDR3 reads TGCGCCAGCAGCTTGGTGGGGGGGATTGAATTGGAGACCCAGTACTTC.

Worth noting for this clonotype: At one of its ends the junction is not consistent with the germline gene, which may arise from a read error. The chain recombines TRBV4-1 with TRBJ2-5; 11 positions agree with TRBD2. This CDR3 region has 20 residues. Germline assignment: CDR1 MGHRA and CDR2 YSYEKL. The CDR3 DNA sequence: TGCGCCAGCGGCCAAGATAGGACGATGGCTAGCGGGAGGCCCGTGGAGACCCAGTACTTC. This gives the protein CASGQDRTMASGRPVETQYF.

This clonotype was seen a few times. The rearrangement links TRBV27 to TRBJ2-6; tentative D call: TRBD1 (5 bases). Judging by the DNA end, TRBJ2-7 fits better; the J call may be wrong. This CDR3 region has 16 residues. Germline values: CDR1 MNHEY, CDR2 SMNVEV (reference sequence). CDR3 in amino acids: CASTRGGISGANVQYF. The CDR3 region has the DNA TGTGCCAGCACAAGGGGTGGGATCTCTGGGGCCAACGTGCAGTACTTC.

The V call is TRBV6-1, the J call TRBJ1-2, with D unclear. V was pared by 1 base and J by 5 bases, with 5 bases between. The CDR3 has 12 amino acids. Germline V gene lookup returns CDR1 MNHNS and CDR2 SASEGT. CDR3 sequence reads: CASSEVGYGYTF. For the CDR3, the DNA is TGTGCCAGCAGTGAAGTCGGATATGGCTACACCTTC.

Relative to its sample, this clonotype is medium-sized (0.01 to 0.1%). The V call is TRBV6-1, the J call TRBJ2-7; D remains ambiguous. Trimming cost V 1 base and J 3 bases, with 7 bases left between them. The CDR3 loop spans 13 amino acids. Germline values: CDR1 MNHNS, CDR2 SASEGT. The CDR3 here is CASSEDSGYEQYF. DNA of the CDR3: TGTGCCAGCAGTGAAGACAGTGGCTACGAGCAGTACTTC.